This T cell receptor beta chain derives from a study of T-cell reconstitution after alpha-beta-depleted transplantation in children (dated by TCRdb to 2016 to 2017). Turning to the overall study: The study quantitatively tracked T-cell immune reconstitution after TCRalphabeta/CD19-depleted allogeneic hematopoietic cell transplantation in children using TCR repertoire profiling. Overall study results and their limits: Hyperexpanded clone frequencies declined over subsequent months; after one year, T-cell counts and TCRbeta diversity were mostly attributed to newly produced T cells. Apparently early alphabetaT-cell count recovery about two months after transplant reportedly relied on only several hundred rapidly expanded clones derived from non-depleted graft cells. In some patients, the high TCRbeta diversity seen at day 60 was put down to recipient T cells and intrathymic progenitors that had survived conditioning.

This clonotype was seen ten or more times. Its antigen has not been determined. Base qualities are not at hand, and no much larger clone is one base apart. Explained via the paper, the treatment or condition label denotes: allogeneic hematopoietic cell transplantation with graft depleted of TCRalphabeta T cells and CD19 B cells. Transplant recipients were children who received TCRalphabeta/CD19-depleted allogeneic hematopoietic cell grafts. Taken from cysteine to phenylalanine, the CDR3 has 13 residues. Only the CDR3 portion is preserved as DNA: 39 bases, with reading frame beginning at the first base. V gives up 5 bases and J gives up 0 bases, and the segment between their germline ends measures 8 bases. Reading the germline V gene gives CDR1 SQVTM and CDR2 ANQGSEA. The library was made by PCR. TCRdb shows the sequencer as Illumina HiSeq 2500. TCR libraries were prepared with molecular barcoding, using unique molecular identifiers to normalize TCRbeta repertoire quantification. TCRdb trimmed the raw reads at Q25, called clones with MiXCR and kept productive beta chains. Entries are consolidated by CDR3 protein sequence, retaining the most common genes and DNA. This sample gives hundreds of thousands of distinct CDR3 sequences in total; 11% of them show up just once. The ten largest clones capture 20% to 25% of the sample.

The V gene is TRBV29-1 and the J gene is TRBJ2-1, with the D gene not clear enough to name. The origin of this receptor is a male patient under 10 years old who had a stem cell transplant for chronic granulomatous disease, so the T cells may come from the graft donor. The specimen comprised peripheral blood, sampled 180 days after TCRalphabeta/CD19-depleted stem cell transplant. For the CDR3, the sequence is CSVKGYSYNEQFF. The base sequence is TGCAGCGTTAAAGGTTACTCCTACAATGAGCAGTTCTTC.